One sample yielded the 19 T cell receptor beta chains listed below, sequenced in a study of blood T cell repertoires in COVID-19. Some clones are missing from TCRdb's copy, which holds only in-frame ones; the method was immunoSEQ multiplex PCR. The table includes roughly 500,000 clones, about 88% detected once. The specimen was PBMCs or T cells enriched from blood (not recorded which). These receptor sequences come from a woman in her sixties who had recovered from COVID-19.

This clone showed up just once. The V call is TRBV3-1 (or the pseudogene TRBV3-2), the J call TRBJ2-2, with D perhaps TRBD1 (6 bases). Germline CDR1 LGHDT, CDR2 YNNKEL (reference sequence). Trimming took 6 bases from V and 4 from J, leaving 12 bases between them. CDR3 length: 14 amino acids. The CDR3 region has the DNA TGTGCCAGCAGACAGGGTACGACCACCGGGGAGCTGTTTTTT. This gives the protein CASRQGTTTGELFF.

The chain carries TRBV4-2 and TRBJ1-1, with a tentative D call TRBD1 (5 bases). CDR3 length: 14 amino acids. The V end was cut by 3 bases, the J end by 4 bases, with 12 bases between. Germline assignment: CDR1 LGHNA and CDR2 YNFKEQ. As DNA, the CDR3 is TGTGCCAGCAGCCAGGGGGGAGTGAGCACTGAAGCTTTCTTT. It is translated as CASSQGGVSTEAFF.

The chain carries TRBV11-2 and TRBJ2-7; perhaps TRBD2 as D (6 bases). CDR3 length equals 12 residues. The germline V and J ends were trimmed by 5 bases and 5 bases, with 10 bases remaining between them. Looked up from germline, CDR1 is SGHAT and CDR2 is FQNNGV. The CDR3 sequence: CASSRGGDEQYF. For the CDR3, the DNA is TGTGCCAGCAGCCGTGGCGGGGACGAGCAGTACTTC. Filled out from reference TRBV11-2 and TRBJ2-7, the complete variable domain reads EAGVAQSPRYKIIEKRQSVAFWCNPISGHATLYWYQQILGQGPKLLIQFQNNGVVDDSQLPKDRFSAERLKGVDSTLKIQPAKLEDSAVYLCASSRGGDEQYFGPGTRLTVT.

To note about this clone: Different DNA sequences within this sample yield the same CDR3. The chain uses TRBV12-3 or TRBV12-4 and TRBJ1-5; D is perhaps TRBD1 (5 bases). Trimming shortened V by 6 bases and J by 4 bases, and 7 bases separated the two germline ends. CDR3 length equals 12 residues. The CDR3 protein is CASSSGNQPQHF. The CDR3, as DNA: TGTGCCAGCAGCTCAGGGAATCAGCCCCAGCATTTT.

The J gene is TRBJ1-3, the V gene TRBV18; D gene ambiguous. Trimming removed 2 bases from V and 3 bases from J, with 11 bases in between. The CDR3 extends over 15 amino acids. Germline loops: CDR1 KGHSH, CDR2 LQKENI. The CDR3 nucleotides read TGTGCCAGCTCACCATCCTTACTCATTGGAAACACCATATATTTT. It encodes CASSPSLLIGNTIYF.

The chain joins TRBV11-3 to TRBJ2-5; D is ambiguous. There are 15 residues in the CDR3. Germline V CDR1 and CDR2: SGHNT, YENEEA. Trimming pared 3 bases from V and 1 base from J, leaving 12 bases between. In DNA form, the CDR3 reads TGTGCCAGCAGCTTTAGTCTGGAGTTCCAAGAGACCCAGTACTTC. Residues: CASSFSLEFQETQYF.

The chain uses TRBV12-5 and TRBJ2-2, with D maybe TRBD1 (6 bases). V dropped 7 bases and J dropped 5 bases, with 14 bases sitting between them. Germline V gives CDR1 LGHNT, CDR2 FRNRAP. The CDR3 loop spans 14 amino acids. The CDR3 reads CASATGLGTGELFF. The CDR3 DNA sequence: TGTGCTAGTGCTACAGGGTTAGGGACCGGGGAGCTGTTTTTT. Using reference TRBV12-5 and TRBJ2-2 for the parts outside the CDR3, the full variable domain is DARVTQTPRHKVTEMGQEVTMRCQPILGHNTVFWYRQTMMQGLELLAYFRNRAPLDDSGMPKDRFSAEMPDATLATLKIQPSEPRDSAVYFCASATGLGTGELFFGEGSRLTVL.

This chain joins TRBV5-5 and TRBJ1-5; a weak D match, TRBD1 (5 bases). V shed 0 bases and J shed 0 bases, with 16 bases lying between them. The CDR3 is 18 amino acids. In germline, CDR1 is SGHKS, CDR2 YYEKEE (reference sequence). The DNA for the CDR3 is TGTGCCAGCAGCTTGGCTGTGGCAGGGCCAGTTAGCAATCAGCCCCAGCATTTT. Amino acid sequence: CASSLAVAGPVSNQPQHF. Together with reference TRBV5-5 and TRBJ1-5, the CDR3 gives the full variable domain: DAGVTQSPTHLIKTRGQQVTLRCSPISGHKSVSWYQQVLGQGPQFIFQYYEKEERGRGNFPDRFSARQFPNYSSELNVNALLLGDSALYLCASSLAVAGPVSNQPQHFGDGTRLSIL.

This rearrangement joins TRBV7-6 to TRBJ2-7, with a tentative D call TRBD2 (5 bases). The V end was cut by 5 bases, the J end by 1 base, with 12 bases between. The germline V gene has CDR1 SGHVS and CDR2 FNYEAQ. This CDR3 comprises 14 residues. The CDR3 spells CASSPRAESYEQYF. The CDR3 coding sequence is TGTGCCAGCAGCCCGAGGGCGGAATCCTACGAGCAGTACTTC.

V and J are TRBV5-1 and TRBJ2-7; the match to TRBD2 covers 11 bases. The CDR3 sequence is 14 residues long. The junction had 1 base not matched to a gene; V was cut back by 5 bases and J by 0 bases. Germline CDR1 reads SGHRS; CDR2 reads YFSETQ. In DNA, the CDR3 is TGCGCCAGCAGGGGACTAGCGGACTCCTACGAGCAGTACTTC. As protein: CASRGLADSYEQYF.

The rearrangement uses TRBV24-1 and TRBJ1-1; 8 bases agree with TRBD1. The V and J ends lost 9 bases and 5 bases, in that order; junction bases with no gene match: 13. Germline lookup yields CDR1 KGHDR and CDR2 SFDVKD. The CDR3 covers 15 residues. The CDR3 DNA is TGTGCCACCTCCTCGTCACAGGGGGTCCGAACTGAAGCTTTCTTT. Translated, it gives CATSSSQGVRTEAFF.

The chain combines TRBV7-9 with TRBJ1-4; TRBD1 matches at 9 bases. The germline V gene encodes CDR1 SEHNR and CDR2 FQNEAQ (reference sequence). J was trimmed by 7 bases and V by 5 bases; bases with no gene match: 8. The CDR3 extends over 15 amino acids. The CDR3 is CASSLGTGLGEKLFF. CDR3 coding DNA: TGTGCCAGCAGCCTTGGGACAGGGTTGGGTGAAAAACTGTTTTTT.

V and J are TRBV19 and TRBJ1-2; D gene ambiguous. V lost 6 bases, J lost 4 bases, and 18 bases lay in between. CDR1 and CDR2 from the germline V gene are LNHDA and SQIVND (reference sequence). This CDR3 spans 15 amino acids. The CDR3 DNA reads TGTGCCAGTAGACTCCGGGTCGAACTGCTCTATGGCTACACCTTC. Residues: CASRLRVELLYGYTF.

With respect to this clone: Distinct nucleotide sequences in the sample also encode this CDR3. This sequence joins TRBV2 and TRBJ2-7; no firm D call. Germline loops: CDR1 SNHLY, CDR2 FYNNEI. This CDR3 contains 12 residues. With 6 bases removed from V and 1 base from J, the gap between germline ends came to 7 bases. The CDR3 sequence is CASRADSYEQYV. In DNA, the CDR3 is TGTGCCAGCAGGGCCGATTCCTACGAGCAGTACGTC.

The chain is built from TRBV7-8 and TRBJ2-7; D is uncertain. In germline, CDR1 is SGHVS, CDR2 FQNEAQ. The germline V and J ends were trimmed by 0 bases and 4 bases, with 7 bases remaining between them. The CDR3 spans 13 residues. The DNA for the CDR3 is TGTGCCAGCAGCTTAGCCCGGTTTTACGAGCAGTACGTC. As protein: CASSLARFYEQYV.

This sequence joins TRBV27 and TRBJ1-5, with 9 bases aligning to TRBD1. The germline V gene has CDR1 MNHEY and CDR2 SMNVEV (reference sequence). The CDR3 covers 14 residues. The V segment lost 4 bases and the J segment 4 bases; nucleotides outside the gene matches: 2. Here the CDR3 reads CASSSGTGNQPQHF. The DNA for the CDR3 is TGTGCCAGCAGTTCCGGGACAGGGAATCAGCCCCAGCATTTT.

This clone was seen just once. The V call is TRBV2, the J call TRBJ1-5; 8 positions agree with TRBD1. Germline V lookup: CDR1 SNHLY, CDR2 FYNNEI. The V segment lost 5 bases and the J segment 6 bases; nucleotides outside the gene matches: 9. This CDR3 region has 15 residues. CDR3 protein: CASSSDRVGPQPQHF. CDR3 sequence (DNA): TGTGCCAGCAGTTCGGACAGGGTCGGGCCTCAGCCCCAGCATTTT.

The chain is built from TRBV30 and TRBJ1-6; 7 nucleotides align to TRBD1. This CDR3 contains 16 residues. Germline lookup yields CDR1 GTSNPN and CDR2 SVGIG (reference sequence). The V segment lost 4 bases and the J segment 13 bases; nucleotides outside the gene matches: 19. The CDR3 loop reads CAWTSGTAFLRSPLHF. CDR3 DNA: TGTGCCTGGACTTCCGGGACAGCGTTCCTAAGGTCTCCCCTCCACTTT.

Points on this clone: The sample has other DNA sequences that encode this CDR3 too. The V call is TRBV2, the J call TRBJ1-2; 8 nucleotides match TRBD1. V lost 4 bases and J lost 8; bases outside the gene matches: 3. Germline CDR1 SNHLY, CDR2 FYNNEI. The CDR3 covers 12 residues. CDR3 protein: CASSGDRGGYTF. Written as DNA, the CDR3 is TGTGCCAGCAGTGGTGACAGGGGCGGCTACACCTTC.